These 28 T cell receptor beta chains were all obtained from the same sample, sequenced in a study of beta chain features in type 1 diabetes. The sequenced template was cDNA made from the entire isolated RNA. This table comes from immunoSEQ multiplex PCR, and its TCRdb copy is limited to in-frame clones, with some not included. Of a few hundred thousand clones in the sample, 25% to 30% were seen once. Sequencing was carried out using central memory CD4+ T cells from blood. The receptors here all came from a man aged 25-45 years in good health.

The chain carries TRBV7-2 and TRBJ1-5; 10 bases map to TRBD1. V gave up 4 bases and J gave up 1 base; unmatched junction bases: 1. This CDR3 has 15 residues. Germline values: CDR1 SGHTA, CDR2 FQGNSA. The CDR3 protein is CASSWTGGSNQPQHF. The CDR3 DNA reads TGTGCCAGCAGCTGGACAGGGGGGAGCAATCAGCCCCAGCATTTT.

The CDR3 region has the DNA TGTGCCAGCAGCTTTACTAGGTACGAGCAGTACTTC. Translated: CASSFTRYEQYF. The V gene is TRBV11-2, the J gene TRBJ2-7; tentatively, D is TRBD2 (5 bases). CDR3 length: 12 amino acids. Per the germline V gene, CDR1 is SGHAT and CDR2 is FQNNGV. The V and J ends lost 3 bases and 4 bases respectively, with 7 bases between them.

This sequence joins TRBV5-1 and TRBJ2-3, with 14 nucleotides matching TRBD2. This CDR3 region has 16 residues. V trimming: 3 bases; J trimming: 4 bases; junction bases outside the gene matches: 4. The V gene's germline CDR1 is SGHRS and CDR2 YFSETQ. CDR3 residues: CASSSGTSGGADTQYF. For the CDR3, the DNA is TGCGCCAGCAGCTCCGGGACTAGCGGGGGAGCAGATACGCAGTATTTT. Variable domain in full (rest from reference TRBV5-1 and TRBJ2-3): KAGVTQTPRYLIKTRGQQVTLSCSPISGHRSVSWYQQTPGQGLQFLFEYFSETQRNKGNFPGRFSGRQFSNSRSEMNVSTLELGDSALYLCASSSGTSGGADTQYFGPGTRLTVL.

V and J are TRBV7-2 and TRBJ2-2, with D tentatively TRBD1 (6 bases). Germline V gene sequence: CDR1 SGHTA, CDR2 FQGNSA. The CDR3 covers 15 residues. Trimming pared 4 bases from V and 6 bases from J, leaving 15 bases between. The CDR3 sequence is CASSSTGTYSGELFF. CDR3 coding DNA: TGTGCCAGCAGCTCCACCGGGACATACTCCGGGGAGCTGTTTTTT.

Here the CDR3 DNA reads TGTGCCAGCAGAGGGGACCTCAGGGGGACCCAGTACTTC. Protein sequence: CASRGDLRGTQYF. The chain links TRBV6-1 to TRBJ2-5; D may be TRBD1 (6 bases). V was pared by 6 bases and J by 7 bases, with 15 bases between. The CDR3 totals 13 residues. Germline V CDR1 and CDR2: MNHNS, SASEGT.

Remarks on this clone: Relative to the germline gene, one junction end is altered; a read error may explain this. The J gene is TRBJ1-6, the V gene TRBV30, with D possibly matching TRBD1 (5 bases). The CDR3 has 16 amino acids. Germline V gene lookup returns CDR1 GTSNPN and CDR2 SVGIG (reference sequence). CDR3 bases: TGTGCCTGGAGTGACTTTCAGGGCTCCTATAAATCACCCCTCCACTTT. Residues: CAWSDFQGSYKSPLHF.

The chain recombines TRBV25-1 with TRBJ1-2; 9 bases map to TRBD1. In germline, CDR1 is MGHDK, CDR2 SYGVNS. J lost 6 bases, V lost 3 bases, and 5 bases had no gene match. This CDR3 spans 14 amino acids. The CDR3 nucleotides read TGTGCCAGCAGTGACAGGGACAGGGCACATGGCTACACCTTC. It specifies CASSDRDRAHGYTF.

A few counts support this clone. This chain connects TRBV9 to TRBJ1-4, with TRBD1 matching 7 bases. CDR1 is SGDLS and CDR2 is YYNGEE in the germline V gene. V was clipped by 0 bases and J by 8 bases; unmatched bases: 7. This CDR3 has 15 amino acids. CDR3 sequence (DNA): TGTGCCAGCAGCGTAGATAGGGGGCAGAACGAAAAACTGTTTTTT. It specifies CASSVDRGQNEKLFF.

This clone was counted only a few times. This rearrangement joins TRBV5-4 to TRBJ2-2; D uncertain. CDR3 length: 15 amino acids. Trimming shortened V by 0 bases and J by 6 bases, and 12 bases separated the two germline ends. The germline gives CDR1 SGHNT, CDR2 YYREEE (reference sequence). In DNA form, the CDR3 reads TGTGCCAGCAGCTTGGAAAGGCCTCCATCCGGGGAGCTGTTTTTT. Translating it yields CASSLERPPSGELFF. The complete variable domain, with remaining parts taken from reference TRBV5-4 and TRBJ2-2, reads ETGVTQSPTHLIKTRGQQVTLRCSSQSGHNTVSWYQQALGQGPQFIFQYYREEENGRGNFPPRFSGLQFPNYSSELNVNALELDDSALYLCASSLERPPSGELFFGEGSRLTVL.

The J gene is TRBJ1-1, the V gene TRBV29-1; a weak D match, TRBD1 (5 bases). Trimming pared 4 bases from V and 3 bases from J, leaving 12 bases between. The germline V gene has CDR1 SQVTM and CDR2 ANQGSEA. The CDR3 is made up of 13 amino acids. In DNA, the CDR3 is TGCAGCGTTGCGTCCAGGGCGGACACTGAAGCTTTCTTT. Translating gives CSVASRADTEAFF.

The sample holds a few counts of this clone. A far larger clone is a single base away, which makes a read error likely. The rearrangement uses TRBV6-1 and TRBJ2-4; no reliable D call. This CDR3 comprises 11 residues. Germline assignment: CDR1 MNHNS and CDR2 SASEGT. CDR3 amino acids: CASREESAVDF. The CDR3 DNA is TGTGCCAGCAGGGAAGAGTCCGCCGTGGACTTC.

The sample holds a few counts of this clone. The chain links TRBV7-9 to TRBJ2-3; D gene ambiguous. The germline V and J ends were trimmed by 11 bases and 2 bases, with 17 bases remaining between them. CDR1 SEHNR and CDR2 FQNEAQ come from the germline V gene (reference sequence). CDR3 length: 14 residues. The CDR3 region has the DNA TGTGCCGTGTTTGGGGTAGCTACCACAGATACGCAGTATTTT. This translates into CAVFGVATTDTQYF.

This clone was found a few times. The chain couples TRBV29-1 to TRBJ2-5; 13 nucleotides agree with TRBD2. CDR3 length: 15 amino acids. V lost 2 bases, J lost 2 bases, and 2 bases stayed unmatched. Per germline, CDR1 SQVTM and CDR2 ANQGSEA. The CDR3 sequence is CSVEPGLAGQETQYF. In nucleotides, the CDR3 is TGCAGCGTTGAACCGGGACTAGCGGGGCAAGAGACCCAGTACTTC.

This clone was detected only a few times. This sequence joins TRBV29-1 and TRBJ1-2; no reliable D call. Trimming removed 1 base at V and 7 bases at J, with 16 bases between. Per germline, CDR1 SQVTM and CDR2 ANQGSEA. The CDR3 is made up of 14 amino acids. CDR3 residues: CSVEGSALESGYTF. The CDR3 DNA sequence: TGCAGCGTTGAAGGAAGTGCCTTGGAGTCTGGCTACACCTTC. Variable domain in full (rest from reference TRBV29-1 and TRBJ1-2): SAVISQKPSRDICQRGTSLTIQCQVDSQVTMMFWYRQQPGQSLTLIATANQGSEATYESGFVIDKFPISRPNLTFSTLTVSNMSPEDSSIYLCSVEGSALESGYTFGSGTRLTVV.

The chain has TRBV20-1 and TRBJ2-3; the match to TRBD2 covers 8 bases. Germline CDR1 is DFQATT and CDR2 is SNEGSKA (reference sequence). V was clipped by 5 bases and J by 9 bases; unmatched bases: 4. CDR3 size: 11 residues. CDR3 DNA: TGCAGTGCTTCCCAGCGGGAGACGCAGTATTTT. Protein: CSASQRETQYF.

This clone was seen only a few times. V is TRBV7-8 and J is TRBJ2-5; D remains ambiguous. V was cut by 5 bases and J by 3 bases, with 7 bases left in between. The CDR3 totals 12 residues. Germline CDR1 and CDR2: SGHVS and FQNEAQ. In DNA, the CDR3 is TGTGCCAGCAGCGCGGACGAAGAGACCCAGTACTTC. Encoded protein: CASSADEETQYF.

The rearrangement links TRBV7-2 to TRBJ2-3; 8 bases are shared with TRBD2. This CDR3 has 16 residues. Germline V gene data show CDR1 as SGHTA and CDR2 as FQGNSA. V dropped 0 bases and J dropped 1; count of bases not matched to a gene: 3. The CDR3 nucleotides are TGTGCCAGCAGCTTAGCTAGCGGGACCCGCACAGATACGCAGTATTTT. As protein: CASSLASGTRTDTQYF.

This chain joins TRBV30 and TRBJ2-3; 9 bases align to TRBD2. Trimming took 1 base from V and 3 from J; bases not matched to a gene: 11. Germline V lookup: CDR1 GTSNPN, CDR2 SVGIG (reference sequence). The CDR3 has 17 residues. CDR3 residues: CAWSALGAGGPTDTQYF. CDR3 DNA: TGTGCCTGGAGTGCCCTCGGGGCGGGGGGGCCAACAGATACGCAGTATTTT.

This clone has only a few counts. The sample contains more than one DNA sequence encoding this CDR3. The rearrangement uses TRBV5-4 and TRBJ2-1; 9 nucleotides match TRBD2. The germline V gene has CDR1 SGHNT and CDR2 YYREEE (reference sequence). The CDR3 is made up of 16 amino acids. After removal of 0 bases from V and 6 bases from J, the junction contained 7 bases not matched to a gene. For the CDR3, the DNA is TGTGCCAGCAGCTTGGTGTCGGCGGGGGGGCGCAATGAGCAGTTCTTC. Residues: CASSLVSAGGRNEQFF.

The chain joins TRBV10-3 to TRBJ2-3; 10 nucleotides align to TRBD2. The CDR3 sequence is 16 residues long. The V segment lost 3 bases and the J segment 3 bases; nucleotides outside the gene matches: 6. CDR1 is ENHRY and CDR2 is SYGVKD in the germline V gene. CDR3 region: CAISEDSGRNTDTQYF. The CDR3 nucleotides read TGTGCCATCAGTGAAGATAGCGGGAGGAATACAGATACGCAGTATTTT.

This clone appeared a few times. This chain joins TRBV30 and TRBJ2-3; TRBD1 matches at 11 bases. The CDR3 spans 14 residues. The germline CDR1 and CDR2 sequences are GTSNPN and SVGIG (reference sequence). V trimming: 3 bases; J trimming: 4 bases; junction bases outside the gene matches: 3. CDR3 bases: TGTGCCTGGAGCCCGGGACAGGGGGCAGATACGCAGTATTTT. Translating it yields CAWSPGQGADTQYF. Looking up the rest from reference TRBV30 and TRBJ2-3 gives the full variable domain: SQTIHQWPATLVQPVGSPLSLECTVEGTSNPNLYWYRQAAGRGLQLLFYSVGIGQISSEVPQNLSASRPQDRQFILSSKKLLLSDSGFYLCAWSPGQGADTQYFGPGTRLTVL.

A few counts support this clone. The rearrangement links TRBV19 to TRBJ1-5; TRBD1 might be the D (5 bases). This CDR3 is 14 amino acids long. Germline values: CDR1 LNHDA, CDR2 SQIVND (reference sequence). V was pared by 11 bases and J by 8 bases, with 22 bases between. The CDR3 spells CALRRDSGTEPQHF. The CDR3 DNA follows: TGTGCCCTTAGACGGGACTCAGGGACGGAGCCCCAGCATTTT. The whole variable domain, filled in from reference TRBV19 and TRBJ1-5, reads DGGITQSPKYLFRKEGQNVTLSCEQNLNHDAMYWYRQDPGQGLRLIYYSQIVNDFQKGDIAEGYSVSREKKESFPLTVTSAQKNPTAFYLCALRRDSGTEPQHFGDGTRLSIL.

The gene calls are TRBV2 and TRBJ2-5, with D perhaps given as TRBD1 or TRBD2 (5 bases each). Germline loops: CDR1 SNHLY, CDR2 FYNNEI. The CDR3 covers 14 residues. Trimming removed 5 bases at V and 1 base at J, with 11 bases between. The CDR3 nucleotides read TGTGCCAGCAGTCCGGGACCGAGCCAAGAGACCCAGTACTTC. This encodes CASSPGPSQETQYF. Drawing the rest from reference TRBV2 and TRBJ2-5, the complete variable domain is EPEVTQTPSHQVTQMGQEVILRCVPISNHLYFYWYRQILGQKVEFLVSFYNNEISEKSEIFDDQFSVERPDGSNFTLKIRSTKLEDSAMYFCASSPGPSQETQYFGPGTRLLVL.

Concerning this clone itself: Other DNA sequences from this sample encode an identical CDR3 as well. The chain uses TRBV30 and TRBJ1-1; 8 nucleotides line up with TRBD1. Per the germline V gene, CDR1 is GTSNPN and CDR2 is SVGIG (reference sequence). V lost 4 bases and J lost 1; bases outside the gene matches: 2. The CDR3 length is 13 residues. Here the CDR3 reads CAWNRGENTEAFF. As DNA, the CDR3 is TGTGCCTGGAACAGGGGGGAGAACACTGAAGCTTTCTTT.

The gene calls are TRBV7-6 and TRBJ2-5; 11 nucleotides line up with TRBD1. V was clipped by 4 bases and J by 5 bases; unmatched bases: 12. The CDR3 has 17 amino acids. CDR1 is SGHVS and CDR2 is FNYEAQ in the germline V gene. CDR3 coding DNA: TGTGCCAGCAGCTGGTACAGGCCGGGACAGGGGGATGAGACCCAGTACTTC. Amino acid sequence: CASSWYRPGQGDETQYF.

This clone has only a few counts. The chain links TRBV2 to TRBJ2-7; 7 bases match TRBD2. The V gene's germline CDR1 is SNHLY and CDR2 FYNNEI. The ends lost 5 bases at V and 2 bases at J; junction bases unmatched: 9. This CDR3 is 15 amino acids long. CDR3 protein: CASSSPSGGTYEQYF. In DNA, the CDR3 is TGTGCCAGCAGTTCCCCTAGCGGAGGTACCTACGAGCAGTACTTC.

This clone was observed a few times. It is unclear where the CDR3 begins or ends on the DNA, so no DNA is shown, and the CDR3 is as TCRdb lists it. The rearrangement links TRBV29-1 to TRBJ1-1; TRBD1 is the table's D call and was not checked against the DNA. Germline CDR1 is SQVTM and CDR2 is ANQGSEA. Termini included, the CDR3 measures 14 amino acids. This CDR3 reads CSVGPGQLNTEAFF.

The sample holds a few counts of this clone. The CDR3 DNA sequence: TGTGCCAGCAGTGGCGGCGGGAGGACTGAAGCTTTCTTT. Translation: CASSGGGRTEAFF. The chain combines TRBV2 with TRBJ1-1; no reliable D call. CDR1 is SNHLY and CDR2 is FYNNEI in the germline V gene. V was pared by 4 bases and J by 5 bases, with 11 bases between. The CDR3 totals 13 residues.